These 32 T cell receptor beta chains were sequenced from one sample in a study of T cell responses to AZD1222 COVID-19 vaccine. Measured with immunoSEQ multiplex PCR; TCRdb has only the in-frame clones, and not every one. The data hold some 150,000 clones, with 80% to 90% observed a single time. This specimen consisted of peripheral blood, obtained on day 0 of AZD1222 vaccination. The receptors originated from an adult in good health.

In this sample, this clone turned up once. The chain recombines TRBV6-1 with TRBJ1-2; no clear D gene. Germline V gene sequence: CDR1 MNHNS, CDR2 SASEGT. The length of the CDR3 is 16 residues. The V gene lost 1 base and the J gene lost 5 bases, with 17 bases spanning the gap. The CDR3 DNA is TGTGCCAGCAGTGAAGGGAGATGGGGTATGAGGTATGGCTACACCTTC. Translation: CASSEGRWGMRYGYTF.

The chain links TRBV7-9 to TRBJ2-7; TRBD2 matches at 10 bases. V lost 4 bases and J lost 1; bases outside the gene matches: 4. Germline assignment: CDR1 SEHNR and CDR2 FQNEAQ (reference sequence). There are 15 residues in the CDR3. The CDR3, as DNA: TGTGCCAGCAGCTCCCGGACTAGCGGTTCCTACGAGCAGTACTTC. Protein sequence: CASSSRTSGSYEQYF.

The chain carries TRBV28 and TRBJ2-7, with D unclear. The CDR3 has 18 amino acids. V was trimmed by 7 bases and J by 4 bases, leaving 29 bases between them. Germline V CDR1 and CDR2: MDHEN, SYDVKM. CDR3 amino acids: CASIPGITVLRKPYEQYF. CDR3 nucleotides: TGTGCCAGCATTCCTGGCATTACCGTGCTTAGAAAACCGTACGAGCAGTACTTC.

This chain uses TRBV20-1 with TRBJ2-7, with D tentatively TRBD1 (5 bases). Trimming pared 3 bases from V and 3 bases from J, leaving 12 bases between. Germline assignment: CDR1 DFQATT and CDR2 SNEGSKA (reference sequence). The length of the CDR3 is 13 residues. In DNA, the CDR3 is TGCAGTGCTAGTCGCAGGGTGGTCTACGAGCAGTACTTC. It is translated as CSASRRVVYEQYF.

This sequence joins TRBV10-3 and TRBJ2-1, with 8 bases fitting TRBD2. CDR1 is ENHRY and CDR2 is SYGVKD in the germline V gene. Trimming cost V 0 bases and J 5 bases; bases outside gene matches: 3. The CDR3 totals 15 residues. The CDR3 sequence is CAISESLLADNEQFF. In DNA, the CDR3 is TGTGCCATCAGTGAGTCTTTACTAGCGGACAATGAGCAGTTCTTC.

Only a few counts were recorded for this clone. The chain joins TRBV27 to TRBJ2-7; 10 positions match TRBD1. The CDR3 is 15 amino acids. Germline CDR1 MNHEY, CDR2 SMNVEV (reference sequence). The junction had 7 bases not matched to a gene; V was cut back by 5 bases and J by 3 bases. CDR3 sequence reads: CASSPLTGGNYEQYF. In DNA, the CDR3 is TGTGCCAGCAGTCCGCTGACAGGGGGCAACTACGAGCAGTACTTC.

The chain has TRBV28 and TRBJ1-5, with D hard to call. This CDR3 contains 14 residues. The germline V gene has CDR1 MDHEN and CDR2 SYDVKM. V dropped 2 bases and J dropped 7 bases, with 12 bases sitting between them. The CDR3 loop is CASSLRLGSQPQHF. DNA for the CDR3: TGTGCCAGCAGTTTACGATTGGGGTCCCAGCCCCAGCATTTT.

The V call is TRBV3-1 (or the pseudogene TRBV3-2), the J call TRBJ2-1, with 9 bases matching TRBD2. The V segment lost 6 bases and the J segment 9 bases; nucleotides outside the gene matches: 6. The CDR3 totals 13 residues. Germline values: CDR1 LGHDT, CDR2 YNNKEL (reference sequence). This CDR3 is CASSSGTSFEQFF. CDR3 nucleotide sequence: TGTGCCAGCAGTTCCGGGACTAGCTTTGAGCAGTTCTTC.

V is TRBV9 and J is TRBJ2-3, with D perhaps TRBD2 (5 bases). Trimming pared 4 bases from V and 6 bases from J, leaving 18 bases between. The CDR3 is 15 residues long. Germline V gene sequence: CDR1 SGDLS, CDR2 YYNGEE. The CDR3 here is CASSRGLYTGDTQYF. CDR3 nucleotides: TGTGCCAGCAGCCGAGGACTCTACACCGGGGATACGCAGTATTTT.

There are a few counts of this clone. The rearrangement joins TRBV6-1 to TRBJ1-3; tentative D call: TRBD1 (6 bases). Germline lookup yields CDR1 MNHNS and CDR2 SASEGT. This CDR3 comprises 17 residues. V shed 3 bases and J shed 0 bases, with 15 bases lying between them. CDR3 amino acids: CASSEGLGQSSGNTIYF. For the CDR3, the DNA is TGTGCCAGCAGTGAGGGGCTTGGACAGAGCTCTGGAAACACCATATATTTT.

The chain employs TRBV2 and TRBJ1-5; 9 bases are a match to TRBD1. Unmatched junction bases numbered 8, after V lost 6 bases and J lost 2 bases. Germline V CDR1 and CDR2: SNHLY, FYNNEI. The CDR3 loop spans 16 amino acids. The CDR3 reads CASRTTGGSGNQPQHF. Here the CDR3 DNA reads TGTGCCAGCAGAACTACAGGGGGCTCTGGCAATCAGCCCCAGCATTTT.

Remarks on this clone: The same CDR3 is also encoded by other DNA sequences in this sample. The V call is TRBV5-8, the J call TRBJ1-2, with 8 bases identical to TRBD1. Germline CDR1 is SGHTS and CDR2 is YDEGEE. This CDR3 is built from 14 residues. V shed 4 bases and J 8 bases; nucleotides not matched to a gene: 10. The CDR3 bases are TGTGCCAGCAGCCCAGGGACAGGTTCTGAAGGCTACACCTTC. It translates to CASSPGTGSEGYTF.

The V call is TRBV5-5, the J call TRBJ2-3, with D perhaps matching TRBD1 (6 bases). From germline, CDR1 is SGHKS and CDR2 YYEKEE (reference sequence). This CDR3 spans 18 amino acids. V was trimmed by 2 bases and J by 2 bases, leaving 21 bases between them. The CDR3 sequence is CASSFRASGNRATDTQYF. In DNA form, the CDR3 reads TGTGCCAGCAGCTTTAGGGCATCCGGTAACAGGGCCACAGATACGCAGTATTTT.

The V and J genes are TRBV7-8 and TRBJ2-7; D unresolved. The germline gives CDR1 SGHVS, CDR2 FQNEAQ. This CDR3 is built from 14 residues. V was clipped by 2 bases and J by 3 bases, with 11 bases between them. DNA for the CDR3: TGTGCCAGCAGCTTAAGTATTGGGTTCTACGAGCAGTACTTC. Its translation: CASSLSIGFYEQYF.

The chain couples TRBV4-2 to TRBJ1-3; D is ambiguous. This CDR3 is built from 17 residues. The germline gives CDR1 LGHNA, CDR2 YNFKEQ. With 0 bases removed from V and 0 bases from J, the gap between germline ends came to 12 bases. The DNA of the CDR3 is TGTGCCAGCAGCCAAGATTTAGGCGAAATCTCTGGAAACACCATATATTTT. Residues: CASSQDLGEISGNTIYF.

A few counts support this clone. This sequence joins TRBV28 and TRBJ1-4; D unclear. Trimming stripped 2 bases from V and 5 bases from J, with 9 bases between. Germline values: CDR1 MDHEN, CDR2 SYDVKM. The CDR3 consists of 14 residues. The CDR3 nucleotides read TGTGCCAGCAGTTTAGGCCCGGTAAATGAAAAACTGTTTTTT. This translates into CASSLGPVNEKLFF.

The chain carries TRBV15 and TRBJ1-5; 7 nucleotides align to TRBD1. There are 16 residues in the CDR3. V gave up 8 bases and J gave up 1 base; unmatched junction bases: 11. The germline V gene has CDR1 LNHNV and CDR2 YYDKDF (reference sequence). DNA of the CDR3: TGTGCCACCGGAACCGGGGACAGTGCCAGCAATCAGCCCCAGCATTTT. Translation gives CATGTGDSASNQPQHF.

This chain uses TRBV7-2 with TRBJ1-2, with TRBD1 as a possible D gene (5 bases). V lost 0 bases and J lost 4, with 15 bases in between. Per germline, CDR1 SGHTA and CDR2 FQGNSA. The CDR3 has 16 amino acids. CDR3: CASSLAGTQSPYGYTF. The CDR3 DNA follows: TGTGCCAGCAGCTTAGCAGGGACTCAGTCCCCCTATGGCTACACCTTC. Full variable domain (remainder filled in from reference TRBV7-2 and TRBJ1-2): GAGVSQSPSNKVTEKGKDVELRCDPISGHTALYWYRQSLGQGLEFLIYFQGNSAPDKSGLPSDRFSAERTGGSVSTLTIQRTQQEDSAVYLCASSLAGTQSPYGYTFGSGTRLTVV.

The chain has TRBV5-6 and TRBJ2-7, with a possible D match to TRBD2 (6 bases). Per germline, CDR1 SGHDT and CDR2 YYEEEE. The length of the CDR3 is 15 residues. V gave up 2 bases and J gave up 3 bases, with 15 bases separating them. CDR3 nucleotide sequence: TGTGCCAGCAGCTTAGGGCTAGCGAGTATCTACGAGCAGTACTTC. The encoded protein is CASSLGLASIYEQYF.

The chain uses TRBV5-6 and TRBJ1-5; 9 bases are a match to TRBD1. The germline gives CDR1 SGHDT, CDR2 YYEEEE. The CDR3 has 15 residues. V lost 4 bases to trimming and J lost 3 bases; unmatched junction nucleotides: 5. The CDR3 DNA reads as TGTGCCAGCAGCCCTGGGACAGGGCACAATCAGCCCCAGCATTTT. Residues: CASSPGTGHNQPQHF. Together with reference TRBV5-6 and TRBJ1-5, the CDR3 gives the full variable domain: DAGVTQSPTHLIKTRGQQVTLRCSPKSGHDTVSWYQQALGQGPQFIFQYYEEEERQRGNFPDRFSGHQFPNYSSELNVNALLLGDSALYLCASSPGTGHNQPQHFGDGTRLSIL.

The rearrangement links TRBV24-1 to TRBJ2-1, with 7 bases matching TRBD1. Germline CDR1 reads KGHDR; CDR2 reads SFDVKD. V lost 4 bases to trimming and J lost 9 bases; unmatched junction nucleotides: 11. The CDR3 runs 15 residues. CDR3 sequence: CATSDSRTGAREQFF. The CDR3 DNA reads TGTGCCACCAGTGACTCGCGTACAGGGGCGCGTGAGCAGTTCTTC.

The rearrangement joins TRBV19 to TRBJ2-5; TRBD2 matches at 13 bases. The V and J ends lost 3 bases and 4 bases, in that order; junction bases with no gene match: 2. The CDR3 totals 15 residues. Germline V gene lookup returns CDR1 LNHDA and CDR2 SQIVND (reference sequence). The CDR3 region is CASSIGLAGAETQYF. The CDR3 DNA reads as TGTGCCAGTAGTATCGGACTAGCGGGGGCAGAGACCCAGTACTTC.

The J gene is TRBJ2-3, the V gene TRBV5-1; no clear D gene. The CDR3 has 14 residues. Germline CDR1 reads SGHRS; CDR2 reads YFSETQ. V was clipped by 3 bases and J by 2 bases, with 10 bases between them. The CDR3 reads CASSSSPPTDTQYF. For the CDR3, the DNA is TGCGCCAGCAGCTCCTCCCCTCCCACAGATACGCAGTATTTT.

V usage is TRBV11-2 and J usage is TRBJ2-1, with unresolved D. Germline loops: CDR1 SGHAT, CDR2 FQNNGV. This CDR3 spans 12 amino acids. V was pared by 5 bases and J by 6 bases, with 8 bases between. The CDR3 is CASSPRRNEQFF. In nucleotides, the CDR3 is TGTGCCAGCAGCCCTCGTCGCAATGAGCAGTTCTTC.

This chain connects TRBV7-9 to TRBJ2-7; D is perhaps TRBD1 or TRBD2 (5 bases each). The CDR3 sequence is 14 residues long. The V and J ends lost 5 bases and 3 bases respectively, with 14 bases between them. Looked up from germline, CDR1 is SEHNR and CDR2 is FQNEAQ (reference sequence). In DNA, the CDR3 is TGTGCCAGCAGCCCCCCGGGACGAGTCTACGAGCAGTACTTC. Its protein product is CASSPPGRVYEQYF.

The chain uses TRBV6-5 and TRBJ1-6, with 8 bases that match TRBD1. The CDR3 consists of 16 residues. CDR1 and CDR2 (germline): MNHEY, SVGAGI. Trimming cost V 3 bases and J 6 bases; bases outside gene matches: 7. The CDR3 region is CASSYLGDRSNSPLHF. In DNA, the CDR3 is TGTGCCAGCAGTTATTTGGGGGACAGGAGTAATTCACCCCTCCACTTT.

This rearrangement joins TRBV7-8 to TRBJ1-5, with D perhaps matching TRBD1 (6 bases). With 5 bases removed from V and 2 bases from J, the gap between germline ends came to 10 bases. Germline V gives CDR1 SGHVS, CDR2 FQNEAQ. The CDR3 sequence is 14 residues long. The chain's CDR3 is CASSANRGNQPQHF. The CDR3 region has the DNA TGTGCCAGCAGCGCAAACAGGGGCAATCAGCCCCAGCATTTT.

The CDR3 nucleotides are TGCAGCGTTGAAGATCTACCGAGCTCCTACAATGAGCAGTTCTTC. Translating gives CSVEDLPSSYNEQFF. The chain uses TRBV29-1 and TRBJ2-1; D gene uncertain. Germline-derived CDR1 and CDR2 are SQVTM and ANQGSEA. Deletions cut 0 bases from V and 0 bases from J, with 9 bases between. The CDR3 runs to 15 residues.

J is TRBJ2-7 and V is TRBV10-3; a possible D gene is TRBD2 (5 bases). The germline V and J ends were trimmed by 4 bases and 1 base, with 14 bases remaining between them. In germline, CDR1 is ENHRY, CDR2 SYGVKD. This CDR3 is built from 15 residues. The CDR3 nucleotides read TGTGCCATCAGTGGAGGGAATTCGGGTTCCTACGAGCAGTACTTC. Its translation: CAISGGNSGSYEQYF.

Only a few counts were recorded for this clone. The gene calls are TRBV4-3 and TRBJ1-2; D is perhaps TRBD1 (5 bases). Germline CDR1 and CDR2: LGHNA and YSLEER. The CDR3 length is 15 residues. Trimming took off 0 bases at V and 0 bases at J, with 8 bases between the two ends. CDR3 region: CASSQDRATNYGYTF. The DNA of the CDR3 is TGCGCCAGCAGCCAAGACAGGGCTACTAACTATGGCTACACCTTC.

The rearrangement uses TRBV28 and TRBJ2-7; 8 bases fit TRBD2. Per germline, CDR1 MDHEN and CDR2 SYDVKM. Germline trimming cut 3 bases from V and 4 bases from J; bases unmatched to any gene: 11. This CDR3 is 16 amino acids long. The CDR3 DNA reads TGTGCCAGCAGTTTGATTAGCGGGAACGTCGCTTACGAGCAGTACTTC. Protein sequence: CASSLISGNVAYEQYF.

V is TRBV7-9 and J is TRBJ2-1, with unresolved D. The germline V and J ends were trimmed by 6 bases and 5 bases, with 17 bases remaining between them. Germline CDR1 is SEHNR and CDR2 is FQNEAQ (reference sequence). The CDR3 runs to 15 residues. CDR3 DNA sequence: TGTGCCAGCAGGGAGACCGGGCTGAGAAACAATGAGCAGTTCTTC. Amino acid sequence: CASRETGLRNNEQFF.